This TCR beta chain is drawn from a study of CD4 and CD8 cells across lung adenocarcinoma regions. This CDR3 spans 12 amino acids. Germline loops: CDR1 SGHNT, CDR2 YENEEA. Donors had localized lung adenocarcinoma, a non-small cell lung cancer. TCRdb reprocessed the PCR reads via MiXCR and lists one record per CDR3 protein. The profile shows about 19,000 distinct CDR3 sequences, roughly 46% of them singletons. For this clonotype: Relative to the germline gene, one junction end is altered; a read error may explain this.

This TCR came from a male donor with lung adenocarcinoma. The CD4 and CD8 labels of this study may be unreliable. The source material was CD4+ T cells from the margin of a lung tumor. V usage is TRBV11-3 and J usage is TRBJ2-1, with D perhaps matching TRBD2 (6 bases). CDR3 in amino acids: CASCVVPGELFF. In nucleotides, the CDR3 is TGTGCCAGCTGCGTAGTCCCGGGGGAGCTGTTCTTC.